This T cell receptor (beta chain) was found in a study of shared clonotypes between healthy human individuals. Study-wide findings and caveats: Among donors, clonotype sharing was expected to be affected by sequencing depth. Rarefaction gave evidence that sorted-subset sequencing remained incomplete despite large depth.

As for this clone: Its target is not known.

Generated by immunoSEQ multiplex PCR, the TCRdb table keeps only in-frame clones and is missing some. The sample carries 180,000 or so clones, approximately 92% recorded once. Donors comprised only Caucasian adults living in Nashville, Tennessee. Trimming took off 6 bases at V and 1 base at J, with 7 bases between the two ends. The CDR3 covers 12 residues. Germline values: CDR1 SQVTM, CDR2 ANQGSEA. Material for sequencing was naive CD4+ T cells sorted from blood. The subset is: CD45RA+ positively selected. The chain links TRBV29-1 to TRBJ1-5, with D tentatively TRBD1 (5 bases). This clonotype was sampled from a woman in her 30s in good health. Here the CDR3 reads CSVRDSNQPQHF. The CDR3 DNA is TGCAGCGTCCGGGACAGCAATCAGCCCCAGCATTTT.